Following are 6 T cell receptor beta chains from one sample sequenced in a study of vaccination and CD4 T cells after COVID-19. Sequencing of the DNA from cultured CD4+ T cells was carried out with the Oncomine TCR Beta short-read assay. TCRdb analysed the PCR reads with MiXCR anew, one entry per CDR3 protein. The repertoire consists of roughly 20,000 distinct CDR3 sequences, with roughly 78% occurring once and the leading ten covering over 15%. Described treatment: approximately 11-day PBMC culture with coronavirus spike peptide pools or control peptides (ViraFEST assay). These receptors are not linked to any known antigen. The source was CD4+ T cells from blood, cultured in vitro, collected after SARS-CoV-2 vaccination. The receptors here all came from a human donor who received a COVID-19 vaccine.

This chain uses TRBV12-3 or TRBV12-4 with TRBJ1-2; D remains ambiguous. Trimming stripped 4 bases from V and 3 bases from J, with 12 bases between. The CDR3 totals 14 residues. CDR3 nucleotides: TGTGCCAGCAGTTCAACAACAGAAGACTATGGCTACACCTTC. Its translation is CASSSTTEDYGYTF.

The V call is TRBV20-1, the J call TRBJ1-2; D perhaps matches TRBD1 (6 bases). Trimming took 8 bases from V and 2 from J, leaving 18 bases between them. This CDR3 is 14 amino acids long. CDR1 and CDR2 from the germline V gene are DFQATT and SNEGSKA (reference sequence). CDR3 nucleotide sequence: TGCAGTCGCCTCAAACAGGGAACCAACTATGGCTACACCTTC. Translation gives CSRLKQGTNYGYTF.

The chain has TRBV5-1 and TRBJ2-3, with 14 bases identical to TRBD2. V trimming: 5 bases; J trimming: 2 bases; junction bases outside the gene matches: 4. This CDR3 is built from 16 residues. In germline, CDR1 is SGHRS, CDR2 YFSETQ. As DNA, the CDR3 is TGCGCCAGCAGAGGACTAGCGGGGGGTCTCACAGATACGCAGTATTTT. Translation: CASRGLAGGLTDTQYF.

The V gene is TRBV6-1, the J gene TRBJ1-1, with D maybe TRBD1 (5 bases). CDR3 size: 14 residues. Germline values: CDR1 MNHNS, CDR2 SASEGT. Trimming took off 6 bases at V and 3 bases at J, with 14 bases between the two ends. The CDR3 nucleotides read TGTGCCAGCAGAGCCTCCGGGGGGTACACTGAAGCTTTCTTT. Protein: CASRASGGYTEAFF.

The V and J genes are TRBV19 and TRBJ2-5, with D possibly called TRBD1 or TRBD2 (5 bases each). Trimming shortened V by 6 bases and J by 7 bases, and 15 bases separated the two germline ends. The CDR3 extends over 13 amino acids. Germline V lookup: CDR1 LNHDA, CDR2 SQIVND (reference sequence). The CDR3, as DNA: TGTGCCAGTAGCCCGGGACCTTCGGGGACCCAGTACTTC. Translation: CASSPGPSGTQYF.

The V gene is TRBV30, the J gene TRBJ1-6, with 7 bases that match TRBD1. V lost 3 bases to trimming and J lost 8 bases; unmatched junction nucleotides: 10. The CDR3 contains 15 residues. Germline assignment: CDR1 GTSNPN and CDR2 SVGIG (reference sequence). The CDR3 reads CAWRIKTGPDSPLHF. Written as DNA, the CDR3 is TGTGCCTGGAGAATAAAGACAGGGCCGGATTCACCCCTCCACTTT.